One and the same sample provided the 13 T cell receptor beta chains below, sequenced in a study of blood T cell repertoires in COVID-19 (dated by TCRdb to 2018 to 2020). The method was the immunoSEQ multiplex PCR assay. The clones in this table, taken by TCRdb from immuneACCESS, are in-frame only. Not every clone is retained; where verified, under half of the shortfall comes from an unresolved V gene, and the cause of the rest is unknown. The sample profile shows under 80,000 clones; roughly nine tenths of them were found once. The ten largest clones take up about 4% of the sample. Source material: peripheral blood. The receptors come from a man between 65 and 85 years old with active COVID-19.

The chain uses TRBV2 and TRBJ1-4; tentatively, D is TRBD1 (6 bases). The CDR3 runs 15 residues. Germline CDR1 and CDR2: SNHLY and FYNNEI. The ends were cut back, 7 bases at V and 0 bases at J, with 12 bases in the middle. The CDR3 bases are TGTGCCAGCATGCCGGACAGAACAACTAATGAAAAACTGTTTTTT. This gives the protein CASMPDRTTNEKLFF. Filled out from reference TRBV2 and TRBJ1-4, the complete variable domain reads EPEVTQTPSHQVTQMGQEVILRCVPISNHLYFYWYRQILGQKVEFLVSFYNNEISEKSEIFDDQFSVERPDGSNFTLKIRSTKLEDSAMYFCASMPDRTTNEKLFFGSGTQLSVL.

This clone was found once. This chain uses TRBV18 with TRBJ2-1, with 11 positions matching TRBD2. V lost 10 bases and J lost 4; bases outside the gene matches: 6. Germline V gene data show CDR1 as KGHSH and CDR2 as LQKENI. This CDR3 spans 14 amino acids. Here the CDR3 reads CATGTSGDYNEQFF. The CDR3 DNA is TGTGCCACCGGGACTAGCGGAGATTACAATGAGCAGTTCTTC.

The chain links TRBV5-1 to TRBJ2-1, with TRBD2 matching over 8 bases. The CDR3 loop spans 16 amino acids. J gave up 0 bases and V 4 bases, and 6 bases lay outside the gene matches. The germline gives CDR1 SGHRS, CDR2 YFSETQ. This CDR3 is CASSNPAGASYNEQFF. CDR3 sequence (DNA): TGCGCCAGCAGCAACCCAGCGGGAGCCTCCTACAATGAGCAGTTCTTC.

The rearrangement links TRBV9 to TRBJ2-5; possible D gene TRBD1, 10 bases. Germline V gives CDR1 SGDLS, CDR2 YYNGEE. Trimming removed 4 bases at V and 5 bases at J, with 42 bases between. The CDR3 is 23 amino acids. CDR3 protein: CASSLGDRGRWSSGTHGGETQYF. As DNA, the CDR3 is TGTGCCAGCAGCCTCGGGGACAGGGGAAGGTGGTCTAGCGGGACCCACGGTGGGGAGACCCAGTACTTC. The full variable domain, completed using reference TRBV9 and TRBJ2-5, is DSGVTQTPKHLITATGQRVTLRCSPRSGDLSVYWYQQSLDQGLQFLIQYYNGEERAKGNILERFSAQQFPDLHSELNLSSLELGDSALYFCASSLGDRGRWSSGTHGGETQYFGPGTRLLVL.

This clone showed up just once. The genes are TRBV6-5 and TRBJ2-1; 8 bases map to TRBD2. This CDR3 region has 16 residues. J was trimmed by 10 bases and V by 2 bases; bases with no gene match: 13. Germline loops: CDR1 MNHEY, CDR2 SVGAGI. CDR3 sequence: CASSYTPPGLGGEQFF. CDR3 nucleotide sequence: TGTGCCAGCAGTTACACCCCTCCGGGACTAGGGGGGGAGCAGTTCTTC.

The rearrangement uses TRBV19 and TRBJ1-2, with 9 bases identical to TRBD1. The CDR3 sequence is 15 residues long. Per the germline V gene, CDR1 is LNHDA and CDR2 is SQIVND (reference sequence). The V segment lost 6 bases and the J segment 8 bases; nucleotides outside the gene matches: 13. DNA of the CDR3: TGTGCCAGTAGGACTACAGGACAGGGGCTTGGGGGCTACACCTTC. Protein sequence: CASRTTGQGLGGYTF.

V and J are TRBV9 and TRBJ2-7; 8 nucleotides agree with TRBD1. This CDR3 contains 14 residues. J was trimmed by 2 bases and V by 4 bases; bases with no gene match: 5. Germline CDR1 reads SGDLS; CDR2 reads YYNGEE. CDR3 coding DNA: TGTGCCAGCAGCACCCGGACAGGGCCCTACGAGCAGTACTTC. Translating gives CASSTRTGPYEQYF.

V gene TRBV6-5 combines with J gene TRBJ2-1; 7 nucleotides match TRBD2. The V and J ends lost 4 bases and 10 bases, in that order; junction bases with no gene match: 4. The CDR3 has 12 residues. Germline assignment: CDR1 MNHEY and CDR2 SVGAGI. The CDR3 reads CASSWGGEEQFF. The DNA for the CDR3 is TGTGCCAGCAGTTGGGGGGGGGAGGAGCAGTTCTTC.

The chain combines TRBV7-8 with TRBJ2-6, with D perhaps TRBD2 (7 bases). Trimming cost V 5 bases and J 2 bases, with 13 bases left between them. Per the germline V gene, CDR1 is SGHVS and CDR2 is FQNEAQ. The CDR3 runs to 16 residues. CDR3 DNA: TGTGCCAGCAGCCCCCGGGGGGCGGCTGGGGCCAACGTCCTGACTTTC. Its translation: CASSPRGAAGANVLTF.

The CDR3 DNA reads TGTGCCATCAGTGAGCAAACTAGCTCCCTTAGCACAGATACGCAGTATTTT. It specifies CAISEQTSSLSTDTQYF. The V gene is TRBV10-3, the J gene TRBJ2-3, with D possibly being TRBD2 (6 bases). The germline gives CDR1 ENHRY, CDR2 SYGVKD. This CDR3 has 17 residues. V was cut by 2 bases and J by 0 bases, with 15 bases left in between.

The rearrangement joins TRBV19 to TRBJ1-5; tentative D call: TRBD1 (5 bases). The ends were cut back, 1 base at V and 8 bases at J, with 9 bases in the middle. Germline values: CDR1 LNHDA, CDR2 SQIVND (reference sequence). The CDR3 is 13 amino acids. CDR3 amino acids: CASSIAPREPQHF. The CDR3 region has the DNA TGTGCCAGTAGTATAGCTCCCAGGGAGCCCCAGCATTTT.

The V call is TRBV18, the J call TRBJ2-7; D might be TRBD2 (6 bases). Trimming stripped 2 bases from V and 4 bases from J, with 12 bases between. This CDR3 comprises 14 residues. Germline V gene data show CDR1 as KGHSH and CDR2 as LQKENI. CDR3 in amino acids: CASSPGEAEYEQYF. The DNA of the CDR3 is TGTGCCAGCTCACCAGGGGAGGCAGAATACGAGCAGTACTTC.

The V and J genes are TRBV6-2 or TRBV6-3 and TRBJ2-7; D possibly corresponds to TRBD2 (6 bases). Per germline, CDR1 MNHEY and CDR2 SVGEGT. This CDR3 spans 15 amino acids. V was trimmed by 0 bases and J by 7 bases, leaving 16 bases between them. The CDR3 nucleotides are TGTGCCAGCAGTTACTCGGCGGGGCCCCCTGGAGAGCAGTACTTC. Translating gives CASSYSAGPPGEQYF.